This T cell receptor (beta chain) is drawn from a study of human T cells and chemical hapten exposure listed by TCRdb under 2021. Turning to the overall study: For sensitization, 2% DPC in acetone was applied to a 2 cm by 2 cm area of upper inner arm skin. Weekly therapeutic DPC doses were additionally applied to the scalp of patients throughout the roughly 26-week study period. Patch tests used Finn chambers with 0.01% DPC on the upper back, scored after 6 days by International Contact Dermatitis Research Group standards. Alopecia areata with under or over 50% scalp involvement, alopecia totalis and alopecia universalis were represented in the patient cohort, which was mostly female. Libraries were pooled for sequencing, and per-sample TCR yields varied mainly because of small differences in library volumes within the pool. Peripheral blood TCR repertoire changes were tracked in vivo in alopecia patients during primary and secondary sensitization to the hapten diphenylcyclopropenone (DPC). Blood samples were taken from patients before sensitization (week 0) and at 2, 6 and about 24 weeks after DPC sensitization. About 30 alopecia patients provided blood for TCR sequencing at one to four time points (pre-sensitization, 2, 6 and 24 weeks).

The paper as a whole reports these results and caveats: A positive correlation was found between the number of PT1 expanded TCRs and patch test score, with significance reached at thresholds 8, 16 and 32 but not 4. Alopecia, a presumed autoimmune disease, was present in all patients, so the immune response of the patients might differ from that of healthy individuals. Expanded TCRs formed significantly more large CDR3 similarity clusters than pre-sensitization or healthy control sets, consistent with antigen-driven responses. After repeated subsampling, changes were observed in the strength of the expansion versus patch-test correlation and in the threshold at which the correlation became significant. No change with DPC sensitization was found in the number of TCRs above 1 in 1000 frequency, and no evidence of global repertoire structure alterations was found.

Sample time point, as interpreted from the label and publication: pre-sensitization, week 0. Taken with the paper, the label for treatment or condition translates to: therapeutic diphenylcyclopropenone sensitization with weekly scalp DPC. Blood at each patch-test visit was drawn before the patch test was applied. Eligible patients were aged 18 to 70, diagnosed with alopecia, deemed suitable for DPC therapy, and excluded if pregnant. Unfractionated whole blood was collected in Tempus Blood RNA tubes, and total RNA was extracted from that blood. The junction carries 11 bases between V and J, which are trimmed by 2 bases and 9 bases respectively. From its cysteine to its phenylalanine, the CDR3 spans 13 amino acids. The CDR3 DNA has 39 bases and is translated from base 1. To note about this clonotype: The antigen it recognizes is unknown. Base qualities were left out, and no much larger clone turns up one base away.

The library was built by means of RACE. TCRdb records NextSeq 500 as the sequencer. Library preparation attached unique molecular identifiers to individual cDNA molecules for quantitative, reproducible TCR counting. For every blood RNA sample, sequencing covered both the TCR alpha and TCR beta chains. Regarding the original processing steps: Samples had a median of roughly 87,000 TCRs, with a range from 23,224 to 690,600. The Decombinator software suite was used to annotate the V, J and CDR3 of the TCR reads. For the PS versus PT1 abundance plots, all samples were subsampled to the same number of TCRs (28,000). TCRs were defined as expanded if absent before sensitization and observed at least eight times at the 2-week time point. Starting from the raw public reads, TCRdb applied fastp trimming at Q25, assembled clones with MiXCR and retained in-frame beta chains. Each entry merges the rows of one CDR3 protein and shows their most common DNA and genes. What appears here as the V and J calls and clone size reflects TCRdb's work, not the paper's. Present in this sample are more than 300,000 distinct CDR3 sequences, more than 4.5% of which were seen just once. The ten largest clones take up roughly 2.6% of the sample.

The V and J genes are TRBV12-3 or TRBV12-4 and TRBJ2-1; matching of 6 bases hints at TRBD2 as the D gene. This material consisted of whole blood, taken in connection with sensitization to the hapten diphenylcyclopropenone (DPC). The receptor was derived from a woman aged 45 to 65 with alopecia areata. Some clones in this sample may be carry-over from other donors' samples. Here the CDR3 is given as CASSLNSGGEQFF. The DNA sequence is TGTGCCAGCAGTTTAAATAGCGGTGGTGAGCAGTTCTTC.